These T cell receptor beta chains were read from a single sample in a study of CD8 T cells in ankylosing spondylitis. TCRdb analysed the 5' RACE reads with MiXCR anew, one entry per CDR3 protein. The sample records 500,000 to 650,000 distinct CDR3 sequences, approximately 5% being singletons. Sequencing input: blood, either unsorted or a sorted T cell fraction (not recorded which). Receptors were obtained from a male donor with ankylosing spondylitis. The CDR3 runs from the conserved cysteine through the conserved F or W. The order of the fields is V gene, J gene, clone size, CDR3 protein. The size field is filled for only some rows; it gives once, few, many or a size class.

TRBV18	TRBJ1-1	many	CASSTYRDTEAFF
TRBV3-1	TRBJ2-1	many	CASSPPGSGSYNEQFF
TRBV29-1	TRBJ1-2	many	CSAPRPEDGYTF
TRBV7-2	TRBJ1-4	many	CASSFQGEEKLFF
TRBV6-2/TRBV6-3	TRBJ2-1	many	CASSYLGGGSSYNEQFF
TRBV6-1	TRBJ1-1	few	CASSSQGEGTEAFF
TRBV9	TRBJ2-3	many	CASSVAPHSTDTQYF
TRBV7-9	TRBJ2-7	NA	CASSLVSSPYEQYF
TRBV5-1	TRBJ2-3	many	CASSPELDTQYF
TRBV14	TRBJ1-1	many	CASSDLGHYVDTEAFF
TRBV7-8	TRBJ2-1	many	CASSLALAGGADEQFF
TRBV4-1	TRBJ2-2	many	CASSQPTSGSETGELFF
TRBV7-2	TRBJ2-1	many	CASSRQGRSDEQFF
TRBV7-9	TRBJ1-2	NA	CASSPTGAYGYTF
TRBV5-1	TRBJ1-1	many	CASSVGQPQTEAFF
TRBV6-5	TRBJ1-5	many	CASSLRVGGNQPQHF
TRBV5-1	TRBJ2-1	many	CASSPEDRVVNEQFF
TRBV7-9	TRBJ2-7	NA	CASSFLAGGREQYF
TRBV27	TRBJ2-1	NA	CASSRAGIYNEQFF
TRBV11-2	TRBJ2-7	many	CASSLVGTSGSLGYEQYF
TRBV4-2	TRBJ2-6	NA	CASSPRDGGSGANVLTF
TRBV19	TRBJ1-6	NA	CASSIPQGRRNSPLHF
TRBV7-2	TRBJ2-5	many	CASRTSGRDLQETQYF
TRBV18	TRBJ1-5	many	CASSPSGGGNQPQHF
TRBV7-2	TRBJ1-4	many	CASSLMKAEKLFF
TRBV20-1	TRBJ1-1	many	CSARSDRGPEAFF
TRBV11-1	TRBJ1-1	many	CASSDYRGKSDTEAFF
TRBV9	TRBJ2-6	NA	CASTRERPSGANVLTF
TRBV29-1	TRBJ1-1	many	CSVEVRGQNTEAFF